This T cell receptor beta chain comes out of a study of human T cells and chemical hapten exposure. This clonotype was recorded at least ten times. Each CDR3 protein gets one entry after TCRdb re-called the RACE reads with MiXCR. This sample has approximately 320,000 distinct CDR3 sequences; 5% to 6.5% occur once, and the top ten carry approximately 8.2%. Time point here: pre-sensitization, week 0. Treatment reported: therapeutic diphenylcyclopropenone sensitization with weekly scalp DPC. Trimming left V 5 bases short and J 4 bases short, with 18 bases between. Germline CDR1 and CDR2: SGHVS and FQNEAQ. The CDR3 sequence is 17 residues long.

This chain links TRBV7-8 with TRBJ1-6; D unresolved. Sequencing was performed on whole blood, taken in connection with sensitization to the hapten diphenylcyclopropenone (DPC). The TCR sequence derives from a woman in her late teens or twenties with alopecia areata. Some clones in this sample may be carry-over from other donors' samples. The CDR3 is CASSPTPTSLYNSPLHF. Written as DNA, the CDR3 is TGTGCCAGCAGCCCCACCCCTACATCTCTATATAATTCACCCCTCCACTTT.